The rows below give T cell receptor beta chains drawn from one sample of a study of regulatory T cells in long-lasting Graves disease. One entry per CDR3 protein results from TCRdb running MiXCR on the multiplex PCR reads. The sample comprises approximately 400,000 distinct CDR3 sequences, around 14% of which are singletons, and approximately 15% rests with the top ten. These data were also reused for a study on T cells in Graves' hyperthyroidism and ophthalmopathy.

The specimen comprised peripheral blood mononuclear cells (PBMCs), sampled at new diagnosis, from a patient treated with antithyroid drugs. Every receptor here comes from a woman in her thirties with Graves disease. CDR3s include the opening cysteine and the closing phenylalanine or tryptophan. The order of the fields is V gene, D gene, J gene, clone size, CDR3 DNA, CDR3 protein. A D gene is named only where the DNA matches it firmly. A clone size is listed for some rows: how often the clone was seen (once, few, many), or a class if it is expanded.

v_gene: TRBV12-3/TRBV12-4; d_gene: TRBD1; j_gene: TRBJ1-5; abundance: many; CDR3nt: TGTGCCAGCAGTTTAGGGACAGGGCCTCAGCCCCAGCATTTT; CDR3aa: CASSLGTGPQPQHF
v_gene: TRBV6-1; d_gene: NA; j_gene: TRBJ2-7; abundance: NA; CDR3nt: TGTGCCAGCGCCTACTACGAGCAGTACTTC; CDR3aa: CASAYYEQYF
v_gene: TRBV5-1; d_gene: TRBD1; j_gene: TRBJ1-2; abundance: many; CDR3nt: TGCGCCAGCAGCCCCGACAGGGTCGATGGCTACACCTTC; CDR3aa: CASSPDRVDGYTF
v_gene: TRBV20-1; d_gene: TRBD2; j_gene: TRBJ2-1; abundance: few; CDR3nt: TGCAGTGCTAGAGGAGGGGGACTAGCGACCTACAATGAGCAGTTCTTC; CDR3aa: CSARGGGLATYNEQFF
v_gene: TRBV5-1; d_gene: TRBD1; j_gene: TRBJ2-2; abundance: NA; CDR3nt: TGCGCCAGCAGCTTGAAAGGGACAGCGAACACCGGGGAGCTGTTTTTT; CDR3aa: CASSLKGTANTGELFF
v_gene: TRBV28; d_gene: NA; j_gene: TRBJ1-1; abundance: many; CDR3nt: TGTGCCAGCAGCCCACAGCCTAACACTGAAGCTTTCTTT; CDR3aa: CASSPQPNTEAFF
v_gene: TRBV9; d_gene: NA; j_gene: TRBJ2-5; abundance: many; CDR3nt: TGTGCCAGCAGCGTAGGACGCGCACAAGAGACCCAGTACTTC; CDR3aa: CASSVGRAQETQYF
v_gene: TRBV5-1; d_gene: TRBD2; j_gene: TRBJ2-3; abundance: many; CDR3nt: TGCGCCAGCAGCCTAGGGGAGGGGACAGATACGCAGTATTTT; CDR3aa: CASSLGEGTDTQYF
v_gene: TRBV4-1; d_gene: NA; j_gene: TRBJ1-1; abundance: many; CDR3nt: TGCGCCAGCAGCCAAGTAGAGAACACTGAAGCTTTCTTT; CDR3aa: CASSQVENTEAFF
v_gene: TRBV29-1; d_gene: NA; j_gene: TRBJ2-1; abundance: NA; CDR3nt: TGCAGCGTTGAAGAAAGCTCCTACAATGAGCAGTTCTTC; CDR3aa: CSVEESSYNEQFF
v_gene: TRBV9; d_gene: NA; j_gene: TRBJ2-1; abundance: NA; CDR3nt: NA; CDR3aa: CASSSGLVAYEQYFGPGNEQFF
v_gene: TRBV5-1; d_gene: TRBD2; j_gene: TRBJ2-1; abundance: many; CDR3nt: TGCGCCAGCAGCCCATCTCCCGGGGGGAGGGACAATGAGCAGTTCTTC; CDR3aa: CASSPSPGGRDNEQFF
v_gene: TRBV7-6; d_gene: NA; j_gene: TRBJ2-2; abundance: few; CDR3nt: TGTGCCAGCAGCTTAGCGGCAGGGGTTGACGGGGAGCTGTTTTTT; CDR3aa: CASSLAAGVDGELFF
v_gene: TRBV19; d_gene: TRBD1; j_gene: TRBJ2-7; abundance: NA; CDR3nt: TGTGCCAGTAGGCCTACCTTTCGACAGGGGTCCCACGAGCAGTACTTC; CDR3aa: CASRPTFRQGSHEQYF
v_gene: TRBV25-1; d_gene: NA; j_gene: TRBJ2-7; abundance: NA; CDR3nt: TGTGCCTGTAAACGGCGGCAGGATAAATTTTGTTCCTACGAGCGGTACTTC; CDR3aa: CACKRRQDKFCSYERYF
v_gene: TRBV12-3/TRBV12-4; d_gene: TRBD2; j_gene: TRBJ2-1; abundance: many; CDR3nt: TGTGCCAGCACTCCCAGACTAGCGGTTAATTACAATGAGCAGTTCTTC; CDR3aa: CASTPRLAVNYNEQFF
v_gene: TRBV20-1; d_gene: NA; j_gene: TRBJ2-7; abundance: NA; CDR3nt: TGCAGTGCTAGAGATCCCGGCCCCGGGACGGCCTACGAGCAGTACTTC; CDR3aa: CSARDPGPGTAYEQYF
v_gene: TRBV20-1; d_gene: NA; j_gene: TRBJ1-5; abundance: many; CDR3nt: TGCAGTGCTATTCCGCGGAGTAGCAATCAGCCCCAGCATTTT; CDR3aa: CSAIPRSSNQPQHF
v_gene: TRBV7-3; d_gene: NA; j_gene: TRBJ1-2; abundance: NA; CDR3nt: TGTGCCAGCAGCTTAGCCCAGGGGATTTTGGGCTACACCTTC; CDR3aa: CASSLAQGILGYTF
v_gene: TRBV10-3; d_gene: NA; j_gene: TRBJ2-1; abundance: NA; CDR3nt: TGTGCCACCCTGTCGACAGGCTCCTACAATGAGCAGTTCTTC; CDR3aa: CATLSTGSYNEQFF
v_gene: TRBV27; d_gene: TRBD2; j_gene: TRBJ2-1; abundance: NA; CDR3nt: TGTGCCAGCAGTTTATCAGGGACTACGTATGAGCAGTTCTTC; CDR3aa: CASSLSGTTYEQFF
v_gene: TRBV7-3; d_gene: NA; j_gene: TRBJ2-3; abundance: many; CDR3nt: TGTGCCAGCAGCTTAAACTGGGGTTCTAGCACAGATACGCAGTATTTT; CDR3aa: CASSLNWGSSTDTQYF
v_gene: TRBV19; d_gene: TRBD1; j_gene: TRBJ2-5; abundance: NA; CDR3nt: TGTGCCACTCTCAAGACAGGGGGGGGAGAAGAGACCCAGTACTTC; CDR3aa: CATLKTGGGEETQYF
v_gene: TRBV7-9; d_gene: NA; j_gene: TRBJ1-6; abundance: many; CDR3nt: TGTGCCAGCAGCCACGAGGGTAGTCCCTCACCCCTCCACTTT; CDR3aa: CASSHEGSPSPLHF